This entry lists 5 T cell receptor beta chains sequenced from one sample in a study of Graves' ophthalmopathy and Graves' hyperthyroidism. The TCR beta CDR3 regions underwent amplification from RNA transcripts. Investigators did first-round RT-PCR with HTBI primers, then second-round multiplex PCR. Each CDR3 protein gets one entry after TCRdb re-called the multiplex PCR reads with MiXCR. The table records about 550,000 distinct CDR3 sequences, roughly 39% of them present only once. The sequenced sample was peripheral blood or thyroid tissue (not recorded which). The receptors shown here come from an adult man with Graves' hyperthyroidism.

This clonotype showed up just a few times. This sequence may be a read error, since a much larger clone differs from it by one base. This chain uses TRBV7-9 with TRBJ1-1, with unresolved D. CDR3 length equals 15 residues. CDR1 SEHNR and CDR2 FQNEAQ come from the germline V gene (reference sequence). The CDR3 bases are TGTGCCAGCGGCTTGGGTCTTACGACGGACACTGAAGCTTTCTTT. Protein sequence: CASGLGLTTDTEAFF.

For this clonotype: Being one base from a much bigger clone, this may be a read error. The chain couples TRBV6-5 to TRBJ1-2; TRBD1 matches 8 bases. The CDR3 consists of 15 residues. CDR1 is MNHEY, CDR2 SVGAGI, per germline. The CDR3 loop reads CASSSPDRVHYDYTF. The CDR3 bases are TGTGCCAGCAGTTCACCGGACAGGGTCCACTATGACTACACCTTC.

This clonotype was observed many times. The V gene is TRBV2, the J gene TRBJ2-5, with TRBD2 matching 7 bases. The V segment lost 6 bases and the J segment 7 bases; nucleotides outside the gene matches: 11. The CDR3 runs 14 residues. Germline V lookup: CDR1 SNHLY, CDR2 FYNNEI. The CDR3 nucleotides read TGTGCCAGCAGCGGACTGGGGGGGAAAGGGACCCAGTACTTC. Amino acids: CASSGLGGKGTQYF.

This clonotype was seen a handful of times. The chain has TRBV7-3 and TRBJ2-7; 8 bases are shared with TRBD1. Matching the DNA end better, TRBJ2-1 makes the J call doubtful. Germline V gene data show CDR1 as SGHTA and CDR2 as FQGTGA. The CDR3 covers 15 residues. CDR3 DNA: TGTGCCAGCAGCTTACTAGGACAGGGAAACAATGAGCAGTTCTTC. Translating it yields CASSLLGQGNNEQFF.

This sequence joins TRBV9 and TRBJ1-5, with D possibly TRBD1 on 5 matching bases. The V end lost 4 bases, the J end lost 1 base, and 21 bases lay between the germline ends. The CDR3 runs to 18 residues. The germline CDR1 and CDR2 sequences are SGDLS and YYNGEE. The CDR3 loop is CASSLAAGAGRSNQPQHF. The CDR3 nucleotides read TGTGCCAGCAGCTTGGCCGCTGGGGCAGGGAGGAGCAATCAGCCCCAGCATTTT.